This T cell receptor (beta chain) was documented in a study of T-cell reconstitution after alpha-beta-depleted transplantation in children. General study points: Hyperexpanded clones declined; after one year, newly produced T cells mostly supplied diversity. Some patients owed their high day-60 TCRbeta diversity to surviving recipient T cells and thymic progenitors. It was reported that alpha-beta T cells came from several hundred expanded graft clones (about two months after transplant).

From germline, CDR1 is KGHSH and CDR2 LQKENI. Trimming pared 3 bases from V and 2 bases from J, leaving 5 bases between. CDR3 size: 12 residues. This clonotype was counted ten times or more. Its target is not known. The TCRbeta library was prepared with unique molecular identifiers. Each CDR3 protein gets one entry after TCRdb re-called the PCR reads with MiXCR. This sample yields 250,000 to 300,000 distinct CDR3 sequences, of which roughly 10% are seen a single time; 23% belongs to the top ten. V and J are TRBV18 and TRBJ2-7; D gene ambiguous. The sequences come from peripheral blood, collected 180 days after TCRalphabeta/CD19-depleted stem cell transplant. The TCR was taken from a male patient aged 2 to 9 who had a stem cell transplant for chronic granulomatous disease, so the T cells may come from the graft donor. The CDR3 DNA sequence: TGTGCCAGCTCACCGACAACCTACGAGCAGTACTTC. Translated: CASSPTTYEQYF.